This T cell receptor beta chain originates from a study of shared clonotypes between healthy human individuals. Study-wide points: Clonotype sharing levels among donors were expected to vary with sequencing depth. Larger richness was generally estimated for naive than memory subsets.

CDR1 and CDR2 from the germline V gene are LNHNV and YYDKDF (reference sequence). V was pared by 0 bases and J by 8 bases, with 17 bases of the junction left unmatched. This CDR3 is built from 19 residues. Replicate PCRs for sorted subsets used approximately 190 ng DNA; this equaled 25,000 to 30,000 T cell genomes. Here immunoSEQ multiplex PCR was the method, and the copy in TCRdb shows in-frame clones only, minus some. The sample holds some 1.5 million clones, roughly 96% seen once. Comment on this clone: Its antigen is undetermined.

Sequencing used naive CD4+ T cells sorted from blood. Subset noted: CD45RA+ positively selected. The clonotype was recovered from a man between 25 and 39 years old in good health. The chain is built from TRBV15 and TRBJ2-1, with 9 bases identical to TRBD2. The CDR3 DNA reads TGTGCCACCAGCAGAGATCTAGTAGCAGCGACTAGCGGAGTGGATGAGCAGTTCTTC. Its translation: CATSRDLVAATSGVDEQFF. Complete variable domain (other parts from reference TRBV15 and TRBJ2-1): DAMVIQNPRYQVTQFGKPVTLSCSQTLNHNVMYWYQQKSSQAPKLLFHYYDKDFNNEADTPDNFQSRRPNTSFCFLDIRSPGLGDTAMYLCATSRDLVAATSGVDEQFFGPGTRLTVL.